This TCR beta chain was found in a study of tumor and adjacent non-tumor tissue in lung cancer. Whole-study context: Each sample yielded roughly 4.2 million productive TCRbeta reads on average.

The template was RNA from unsorted bulk tissue. Chemotherapy-naive patients with new lung cancer underwent thoracic surgery in China, August–late 2014. Study conclusions and caveats: Significantly higher TCR diversity was found in tumor than normal lung.

Three rounds of nested PCR, following a modified ARM-PCR protocol, produced the TCRbeta library. MiXCR, applied by TCRdb to the multiplex PCR reads, yields one record per CDR3 protein. Of about 120,000 distinct CDR3 sequences in the sample, over 65% were seen once. Regarding this clonotype: Antigen: not known. A junction boundary mismatches the germline segment, possibly from a read error.

The TCR originated in a man in his thirties or forties with non-small cell lung cancer. Sequenced material: lung tumor tissue.

CDR3 bases: TGTGCCAGCAACTTATATCAGGGAGGGGGGTACAATGAGCAGTTCTTC. This sequence encodes CASNLYQGGGYNEQFF. The gene calls are TRBV11-2 and TRBJ2-1; a weak D match, TRBD2 (7 bases). This CDR3 comprises 16 residues. Germline lookup yields CDR1 SGHAT and CDR2 FQNNGV.